This T cell receptor beta chain was recorded in a study of CD8+CD57+ T cells in acquired aplastic anemia. Study-level results: Fewer than 30 CD8+ CDR3 sequences were shared between patients and controls.

Notes on this clonotype: What it recognizes is unknown.

Profiling that covered TCR beta VDJ and CDR3 relied on genomic DNA as its template. From the reads, TCRdb called clonotypes with MiXCR, one entry per CDR3 protein. The profile shows roughly 180,000 distinct CDR3 sequences, roughly three fifths of them singletons. CDR3 length: 13 residues. V dropped 6 bases and J dropped 5; count of bases not matched to a gene: 4. CDR1 and CDR2 from the germline V gene are LNHDA and SQIVND (reference sequence). Patients selected for sequencing had displayed CD8+CD57+ cell expansion by flow cytometry. The sample was sorted CD4+, CD8+, or CD8+CD57+ T cells (not recorded which) from PBMCs. V usage is TRBV19 and J usage is TRBJ1-5; 7 bases align to TRBD1. The clonotype comes from a human donor with aplastic anemia. CDR3 nucleotide sequence: TGTGCCAGTAGGGGGGACAGTCATCAGCCCCAGCATTTT. It codes for CASRGDSHQPQHF. The full variable domain, rest sourced from reference TRBV19 and TRBJ1-5, is DGGITQSPKYLFRKEGQNVTLSCEQNLNHDAMYWYRQDPGQGLRLIYYSQIVNDFQKGDIAEGYSVSREKKESFPLTVTSAQKNPTAFYLCASRGDSHQPQHFGDGTRLSIL.